These T cell receptor beta chains were read from a single sample in a study of T cells in Graves' hyperthyroidism and ophthalmopathy. TCRdb re-called the multiplex PCR reads through MiXCR, storing one row per CDR3 protein. Of roughly 570,000 distinct CDR3 sequences listed, about 45% are singletons. The source material was peripheral blood or thyroid tissue (not recorded which). The receptors were sampled from an adult woman with Graves' disease, either hyperthyroidism or ophthalmopathy (not recorded which). Both conserved end residues are part of each CDR3. The D gene is left open where the match is weak. Clone size is stated in some rows and not others, as once, few, many or a class when expanded.

TRBD1,TRBJ1-3,TRBV19,many,TGTGCCAGTAGCCAGGGGGCGGATGGAAACACCATATATTTT,CASSQGADGNTIYF
TRBD1,TRBJ2-5,TRBV2,-,TGTGCCAGCAGTACGACAGGGGGCCGGGCGGAGACCCAGTACTTC,CASSTTGGRAETQYF
-,TRBJ2-7,TRBV5-4,many,TGTGCCAGCAGCCTCCAGCATGGCCCCTACGAGCAGTACTTC,CASSLQHGPYEQYF
-,TRBJ2-5,TRBV2,many,TGTGCCAGCAGCGGGATCCTACAAGAGACCCAGTACTTC,CASSGILQETQYF
-,TRBJ1-1,TRBV29-1,-,TGCAGCGTTTTTGGGAGGGGAACTGAAGCTTTCTTT,CSVFGRGTEAFF
TRBD2,TRBJ2-7,TRBV7-9,many,TGTGCCAGCAGCTTACTGGGAGGGCCGATTTACGAGCAGTACTTC,CASSLLGGPIYEQYF
-,TRBJ2-5,TRBV11-2,many,TGTGCCAGCAGCAAATCTCTAGCGCGGGGTTCCCAAGAGACCCAGTACTTC,CASSKSLARGSQETQYF
-,TRBJ2-7,TRBV7-6,once,TGTGCCAGCAGCCACGGACAAGGTCACTCCTACGAGCAGTACTTC,CASSHGQGHSYEQYF
-,TRBJ1-1,TRBV3-1,many,TGTGCCAGCAGCCAAGGATATGACAGTAACACTGAAGCTTTCTTT,CASSQGYDSNTEAFF
-,TRBJ2-5,TRBV5-6,-,TGTGCCAGCACCCTGGCGGGAGAGACCCAGTACTTC,CASTLAGETQYF
TRBD1,TRBJ1-5,TRBV5-8,few,TGTGCCAGCAGCTTGTGGGACAGAAGCAATCAGCCCCAGCATTTT,CASSLWDRSNQPQHF
TRBD1,TRBJ1-2,TRBV7-9,-,TGTGCCAGCAGTTCGCCGGGACAGGGGCTCGGTTATGGCTACACCTTC,CASSSPGQGLGYGYTF
-,TRBJ1-1,TRBV20-1,many,TGCAGTGCTAGAGACATATCGAACACTGAAGCTTTCTTT,CSARDISNTEAFF
TRBD2,TRBJ2-7,TRBV7-9,few,TGTGCCAGCAGCACGTCGAGCGGGACTCAACCTTACTACGAGCAGTACTTC,CASSTSSGTQPYYEQYF
-,TRBJ2-7,TRBV5-6,-,TGTGCCAGCAGCCTACAGGGTCCGGGGATCGAGCAGTACTTC,CASSLQGPGIEQYF
-,TRBJ1-5,TRBV28,few,TGTGCCAGCAGCTACGGCAAGGGGGGGCTCGGTCAGCCCCAGCATTTT,CASSYGKGGLGQPQHF
-,TRBJ2-7,TRBV4-1,-,TGCGCCAGCAGCGGAGGGCCAGCTACGTACGAGCAGTACTTC,CASSGGPATYEQYF
-,TRBJ2-2,TRBV19,few,TGTGCCAGTACCTCGGACAAAGACACCGGGGAGCTGTTTTTT,CASTSDKDTGELFF
-,TRBJ1-1,TRBV20-1,many,TGCAGTGCTAGAGTTTTGGGGGGAAGTGGGAACACTGAAGCTTTCTTT,CSARVLGGSGNTEAFF
-,TRBJ1-3,TRBV6-5,many,TGTGCCAGCAGTTACTCGATGGTTAGACGAAACACCATATATTTT,CASSYSMVRRNTIYF
-,TRBJ1-2,TRBV5-1,-,TGCGCCAGCAGCTTGGGTGAAGGGAAGGGTGGCTACACCTTC,CASSLGEGKGGYTF
-,TRBJ2-7,TRBV29-1,-,TGCAGCGTTCGCCCTTCCACTGGCGAGCAGTACTTC,CSVRPSTGEQYF
-,TRBJ1-1,TRBV12-3/TRBV12-4,many,TGTGCCAGCACCTCGAGGCGGTTAGGGGGGCGGTCTGAAGCTTTCTTT,CASTSRRLGGRSEAFF
-,TRBJ2-3,TRBV2,-,TGTGCCAGCAGAAGACAGCAGCGCACAGATACGCAGTATTTT,CASRRQQRTDTQYF
-,TRBJ1-2,TRBV30,many,TGTGCCTGGAGCCCAACAGGGAAGGAAGGCTACACCTTC,CAWSPTGKEGYTF
-,TRBJ1-5,TRBV19,many,TGTGCCAGTAGTATACCAACGACGCAGCCCCAGCATTTT,CASSIPTTQPQHF
-,TRBJ2-5,TRBV11-2,once,TGTGCCAGCAGCTTAGGGACTCAGCCCCAGTACTTC,CASSLGTQPQYF
-,TRBJ1-3,TRBV11-2,many,TGTGCCAGCAGCTTAACGGGGTTTTCTGGAAACACCATATATTTT,CASSLTGFSGNTIYF
-,TRBJ1-2,TRBV9,many,TGTGCCAGCAGCGTAGGACCGTATGGCTACACCTTC,CASSVGPYGYTF
-,TRBJ1-1,TRBV14,once,TGTGCCAGCAGCCAAGATGAGGTTGACACTGAAGCTTTCTTT,CASSQDEVDTEAFF
-,TRBJ2-7,TRBV20-1,-,TGCAGTGCTAGTCCTGACAGTCGATCCTACGAGCAGTACTTC,CSASPDSRSYEQYF
-,TRBJ2-7,TRBV2,-,TGTGCCAGCAGTGCCCCGCCCCAGTTTGGCGAGCAGTACTTC,CASSAPPQFGEQYF
-,TRBJ1-5,TRBV12-3/TRBV12-4,many,TGTGCCAGCAGTTTAGGATCTCCAAGGGTCCAGCCCCAGCATTTT,CASSLGSPRVQPQHF
-,TRBJ1-2,TRBV5-4,-,TGTGCCAGCAGCTTCATAGCGGGAGGGCCGAACGCCTACACCTTC,CASSFIAGGPNAYTF
-,TRBJ1-2,TRBV3-1,many,TGTGCCAGCAGCCAAGATTTAGGGACACTCTACGGCTACACCTTC,CASSQDLGTLYGYTF
TRBD1,TRBJ2-2,TRBV7-9,many,TGTGCCAGCAGCTTAGAGGACAGGGGGAGCACCGGGGAGCTGTTTTTT,CASSLEDRGSTGELFF
-,TRBJ2-2,TRBV10-3,-,TGTGCCATCGGTGCAGGGAGTACCGGGGAGCTGTTTTTT,CAIGAGSTGELFF
-,TRBJ2-7,TRBV5-5,-,TGCGCCAGCAGCTTGGACAGTTACACTTCCTACGAGCAGTACTTC,CASSLDSYTSYEQYF
-,TRBJ2-5,TRBV2,-,TGTGCCAGCAGGACGGGGGCAGGGTTAATTGAGACCCAGTACTTC,CASRTGAGLIETQYF
-,TRBJ2-3,TRBV7-9,-,TGTGCCAGCAGGGGACCCCGGGACACGCGTACCAGCATCGGAGATACGCAGTATTTT,CASRGPRDTRTSIGDTQYF
-,TRBJ1-2,TRBV7-2,few,TGTGCCAGCAGTCAATTACAGGGTTATGGCTACACCTTC,CASSQLQGYGYTF
TRBD1,TRBJ1-2,TRBV29-1,many,TGCAGCGTTGGGACAGGGAGTTATGGCTACACCTTC,CSVGTGSYGYTF
TRBD2,TRBJ2-2,TRBV20-1,many,TGCAGTGCTATCCCGTTTAGCGGGAACCCCGGGGAGCTGTTTTTT,CSAIPFSGNPGELFF
TRBD1,TRBJ2-7,TRBV25-1,-,TGTGCCAGCAGTGCGATCCGGACAGGGGGGTACGAGCAGTACTTC,CASSAIRTGGYEQYF
-,TRBJ1-4,TRBV9,-,TGTGCCAGCAGCGTAGGGTCTCGCAGCAGTGAAAAACTGTTTTTT,CASSVGSRSSEKLFF
TRBD2,TRBJ2-3,TRBV5-4,-,TGTGCCAGCAGCTGGGGGGGAGGGGTCACAGATACGCAGTATTTT,CASSWGGGVTDTQYF
-,TRBJ2-7,TRBV28,-,TGTGCCAGCGGAACCCCGCTCCTTTCCTACGAGCAGTACTTC,CASGTPLLSYEQYF
TRBD2,TRBJ2-7,TRBV7-3,many,TGTGCCAGCAGCCCGGCGGGAGGAACCTACGAGCAGTACTTC,CASSPAGGTYEQYF
-,TRBJ1-2,TRBV25-1,once,TGTGCCAGCAGTGAATCTGGCAGCCCTTCTAACTATGGCTACACCTTC,CASSESGSPSNYGYTF
TRBD1,TRBJ2-7,TRBV20-1,many,TGCAGTGCTAGAGATTTGCAAGGGACAGGGACCGAGCAGTACTTC,CSARDLQGTGTEQYF
-,TRBJ2-7,TRBV5-1,-,TGCGCCAGCAGCTCGGGACCGAGCTCCTACGAGCAGTACTTC,CASSSGPSSYEQYF
TRBD1,TRBJ2-3,TRBV7-8,-,TGTGCCAGCAGCAAACCGGGACAGGGTCGGTACACAGATACGCAGTATTTT,CASSKPGQGRYTDTQYF
TRBD1,TRBJ1-5,TRBV29-1,few,TGCAGCGTCGTCGGGGGACAGGGTCAGCCCCAGCATTTT,CSVVGGQGQPQHF
TRBD2,TRBJ2-7,TRBV28,-,TGTGCCAGCAGTCAGACTAGCCCCCACTACGAGCAGTACTTC,CASSQTSPHYEQYF
-,TRBJ1-5,TRBV6-4,many,TGTGCCAGCAGTGCGGGCCCCGGGAGCAATCAGCCCCAGCATTTT,CASSAGPGSNQPQHF